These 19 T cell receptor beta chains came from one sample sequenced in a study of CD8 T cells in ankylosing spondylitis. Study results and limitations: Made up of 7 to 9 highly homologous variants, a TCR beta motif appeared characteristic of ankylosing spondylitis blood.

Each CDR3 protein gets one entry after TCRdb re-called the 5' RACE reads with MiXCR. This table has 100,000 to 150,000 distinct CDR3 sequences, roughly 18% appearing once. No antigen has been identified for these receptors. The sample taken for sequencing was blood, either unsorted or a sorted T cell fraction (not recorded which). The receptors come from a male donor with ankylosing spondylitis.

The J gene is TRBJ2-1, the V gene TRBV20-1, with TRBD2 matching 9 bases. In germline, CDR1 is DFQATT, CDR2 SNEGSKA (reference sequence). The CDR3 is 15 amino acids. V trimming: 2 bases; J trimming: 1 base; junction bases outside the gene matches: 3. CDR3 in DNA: TGCAGTGCTAGACTTAGCGGGAGTTCCTACAATGAGCAGTTCTTC. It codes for CSARLSGSSYNEQFF.

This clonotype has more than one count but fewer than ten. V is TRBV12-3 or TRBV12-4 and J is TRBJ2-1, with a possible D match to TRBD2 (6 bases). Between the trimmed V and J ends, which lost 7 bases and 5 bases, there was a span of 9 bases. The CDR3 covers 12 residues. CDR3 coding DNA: TGTGCCAGCACCTGGGGGGACAATGAGCAGTTCTTC. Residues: CASTWGDNEQFF.

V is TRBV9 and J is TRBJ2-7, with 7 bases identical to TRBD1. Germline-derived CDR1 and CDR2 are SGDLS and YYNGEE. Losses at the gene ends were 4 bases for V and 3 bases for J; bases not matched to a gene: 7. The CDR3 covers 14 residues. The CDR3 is CASSPAGGYYEQYF. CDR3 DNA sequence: TGTGCCAGCAGCCCGGCAGGGGGATACTACGAGCAGTACTTC. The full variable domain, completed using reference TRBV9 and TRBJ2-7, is DSGVTQTPKHLITATGQRVTLRCSPRSGDLSVYWYQQSLDQGLQFLIQYYNGEERAKGNILERFSAQQFPDLHSELNLSSLELGDSALYFCASSPAGGYYEQYFGPGTRLTVT.

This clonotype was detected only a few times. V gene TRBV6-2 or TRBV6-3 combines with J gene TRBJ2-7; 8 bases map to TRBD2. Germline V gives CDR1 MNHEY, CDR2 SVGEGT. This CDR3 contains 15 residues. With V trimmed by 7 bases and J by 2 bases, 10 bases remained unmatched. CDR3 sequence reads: CASTPRSGSPYEQYF. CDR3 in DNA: TGTGCCAGCACCCCGAGGAGCGGGAGCCCCTACGAGCAGTACTTC.

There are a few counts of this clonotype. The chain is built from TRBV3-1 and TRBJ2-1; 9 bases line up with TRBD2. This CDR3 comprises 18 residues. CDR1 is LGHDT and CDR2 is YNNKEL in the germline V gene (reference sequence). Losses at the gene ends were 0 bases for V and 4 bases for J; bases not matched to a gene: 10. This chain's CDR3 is CASSQDNVSGRGYNEQFF. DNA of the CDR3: TGTGCCAGCAGCCAAGATAACGTTAGCGGGAGAGGTTACAATGAGCAGTTCTTC.

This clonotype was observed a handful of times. CDR3 in amino acids: CASSQTAALYGYTF. In nucleotides, the CDR3 is TGTGCCAGCAGCCAGACAGCTGCACTCTATGGCTACACCTTC. J is TRBJ1-2 and V is TRBV12-3 or TRBV12-4, with D possibly matching TRBD1 (5 bases). V was shortened by 6 bases and J by 4 bases, with 15 bases between the two germline ends. The CDR3 loop spans 14 amino acids.

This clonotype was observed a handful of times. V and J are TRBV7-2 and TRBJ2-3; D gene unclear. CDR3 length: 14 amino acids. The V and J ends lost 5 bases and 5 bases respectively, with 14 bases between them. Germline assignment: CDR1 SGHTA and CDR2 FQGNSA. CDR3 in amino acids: CASSHPSGVDTQYF. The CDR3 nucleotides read TGTGCCAGCAGCCACCCCTCGGGTGTAGATACGCAGTATTTT.

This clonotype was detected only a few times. DNA for the CDR3: TGTGCCAGCAGTGATCGGTCAGCCCCAGGGGCCCAGCATTTT. It translates to CASSDRSAPGAQHF. This chain links TRBV25-1 with TRBJ1-5, with D perhaps TRBD1 (6 bases). Germline assignment: CDR1 MGHDK and CDR2 SYGVNS. There are 14 residues in the CDR3. V gave up 3 bases and J gave up 11 bases, with 17 bases separating them.

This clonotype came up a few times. The DNA of the CDR3 is TGTGCCAGCACCTTTCGGAGATCACAAGAGACCCAGTACTTC. Translating gives CASTFRRSQETQYF. The genes are TRBV28 and TRBJ2-5; D gene ambiguous. The CDR3 has 14 amino acids. CDR1 MDHEN and CDR2 SYDVKM come from the germline V gene. V lost 7 bases, J lost 2 bases, and 14 bases lay in between.

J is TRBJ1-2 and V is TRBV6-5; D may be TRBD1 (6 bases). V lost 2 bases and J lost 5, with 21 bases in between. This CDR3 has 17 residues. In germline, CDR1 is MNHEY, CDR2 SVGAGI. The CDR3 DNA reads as TGTGCCAGCAGTTACCATAGAGGGGGATTAGAAATTTATGGCTACACCTTC. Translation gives CASSYHRGGLEIYGYTF.

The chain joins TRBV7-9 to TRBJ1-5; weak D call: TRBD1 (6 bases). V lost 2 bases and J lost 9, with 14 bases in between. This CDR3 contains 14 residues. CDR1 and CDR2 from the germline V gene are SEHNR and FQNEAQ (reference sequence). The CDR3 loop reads CASSLRDTGWPQHF. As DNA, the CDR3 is TGTGCCAGCAGCTTACGGGACACCGGTTGGCCCCAGCATTTT.

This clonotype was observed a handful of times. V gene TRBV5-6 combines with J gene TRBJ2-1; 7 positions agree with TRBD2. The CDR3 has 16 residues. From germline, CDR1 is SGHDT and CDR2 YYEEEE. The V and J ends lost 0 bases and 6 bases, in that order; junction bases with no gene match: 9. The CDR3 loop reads CASSLDVSGPINEQFF. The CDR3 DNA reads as TGTGCCAGCAGCTTGGATGTTAGCGGGCCTATCAATGAGCAGTTCTTC.

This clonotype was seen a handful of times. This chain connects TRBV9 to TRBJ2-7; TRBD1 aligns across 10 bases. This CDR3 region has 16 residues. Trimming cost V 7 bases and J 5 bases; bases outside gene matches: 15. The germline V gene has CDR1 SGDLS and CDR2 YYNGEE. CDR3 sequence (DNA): TGTGCCAGCGCACGGTACAGACAGGGGGCGAACAACGAGCAGTACTTC. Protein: CASARYRQGANNEQYF.

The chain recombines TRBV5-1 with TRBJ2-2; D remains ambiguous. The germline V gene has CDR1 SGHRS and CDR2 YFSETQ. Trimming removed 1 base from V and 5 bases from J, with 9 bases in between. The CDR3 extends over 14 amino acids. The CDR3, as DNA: TGCGCCAGCAGCTTGCGGCCGTTGACCGGGGAGCTGTTTTTT. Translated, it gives CASSLRPLTGELFF.

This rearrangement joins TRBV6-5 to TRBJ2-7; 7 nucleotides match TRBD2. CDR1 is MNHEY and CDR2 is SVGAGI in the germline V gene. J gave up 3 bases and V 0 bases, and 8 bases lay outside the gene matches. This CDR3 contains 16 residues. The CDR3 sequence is CASSYSGGASGYEQYF. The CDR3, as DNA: TGTGCCAGCAGTTACTCGGGCGGGGCTAGCGGCTACGAGCAGTACTTC.

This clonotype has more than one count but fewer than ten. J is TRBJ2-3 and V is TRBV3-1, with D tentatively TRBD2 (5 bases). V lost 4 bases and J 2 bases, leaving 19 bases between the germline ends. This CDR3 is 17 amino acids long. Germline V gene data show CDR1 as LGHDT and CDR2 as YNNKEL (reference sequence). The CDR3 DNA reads TGTGCCAGCAGCCCGGCCGGCGGGCTTATCCCCACAGATACGCAGTATTTT. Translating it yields CASSPAGGLIPTDTQYF.

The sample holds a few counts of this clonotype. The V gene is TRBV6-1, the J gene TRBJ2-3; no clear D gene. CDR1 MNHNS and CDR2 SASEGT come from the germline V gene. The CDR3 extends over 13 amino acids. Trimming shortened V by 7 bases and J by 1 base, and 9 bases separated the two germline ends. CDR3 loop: CASIFPGTDTQYF. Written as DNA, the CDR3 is TGTGCCAGCATCTTCCCGGGCACAGATACGCAGTATTTT.

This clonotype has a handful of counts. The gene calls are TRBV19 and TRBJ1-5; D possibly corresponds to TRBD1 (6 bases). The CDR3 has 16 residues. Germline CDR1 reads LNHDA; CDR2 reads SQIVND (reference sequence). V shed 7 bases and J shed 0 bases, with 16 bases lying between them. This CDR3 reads CASNGQNMDSNQPQHF. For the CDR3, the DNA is TGTGCCAGTAACGGACAGAATATGGATAGCAATCAGCCCCAGCATTTT.

This CDR3 reads CASSVSGPNTGELFF. The CDR3 coding sequence is TGTGCCAGCAGCGTTAGCGGACCGAACACCGGGGAGCTGTTTTTT. The gene calls are TRBV7-9 and TRBJ2-2; tentatively, D is TRBD2 (6 bases). The germline V and J ends were trimmed by 5 bases and 0 bases, with 10 bases remaining between them. This CDR3 has 15 residues. Germline lookup yields CDR1 SEHNR and CDR2 FQNEAQ (reference sequence).